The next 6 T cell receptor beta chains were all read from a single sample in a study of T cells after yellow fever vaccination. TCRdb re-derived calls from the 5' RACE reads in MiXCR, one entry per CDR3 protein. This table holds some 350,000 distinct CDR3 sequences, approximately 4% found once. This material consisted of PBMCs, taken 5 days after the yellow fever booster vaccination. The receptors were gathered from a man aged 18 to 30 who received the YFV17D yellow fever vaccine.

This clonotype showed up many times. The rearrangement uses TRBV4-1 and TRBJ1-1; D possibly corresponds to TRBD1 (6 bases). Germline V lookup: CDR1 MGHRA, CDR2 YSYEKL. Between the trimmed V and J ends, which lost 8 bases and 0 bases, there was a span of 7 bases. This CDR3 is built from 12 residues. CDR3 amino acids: CASGQLNTEAFF. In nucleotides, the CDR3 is TGCGCCAGCGGACAGCTGAACACTGAAGCTTTCTTT.

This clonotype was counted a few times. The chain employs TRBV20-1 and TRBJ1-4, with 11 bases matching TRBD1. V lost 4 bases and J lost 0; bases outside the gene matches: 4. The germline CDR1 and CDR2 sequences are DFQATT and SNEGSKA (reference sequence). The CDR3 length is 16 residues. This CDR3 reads CSATPGQGATNEKLFF. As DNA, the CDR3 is TGCAGTGCTACTCCGGGACAGGGGGCAACTAATGAAAAACTGTTTTTT.

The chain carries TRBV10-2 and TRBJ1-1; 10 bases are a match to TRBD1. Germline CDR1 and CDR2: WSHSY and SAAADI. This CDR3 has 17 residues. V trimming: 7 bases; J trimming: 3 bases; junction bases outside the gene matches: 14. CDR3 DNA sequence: TGCGCCAGCACCCGAGGGTGGGACAGGGGAGCAGACACTGAAGCTTTCTTT. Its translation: CASTRGWDRGADTEAFF.

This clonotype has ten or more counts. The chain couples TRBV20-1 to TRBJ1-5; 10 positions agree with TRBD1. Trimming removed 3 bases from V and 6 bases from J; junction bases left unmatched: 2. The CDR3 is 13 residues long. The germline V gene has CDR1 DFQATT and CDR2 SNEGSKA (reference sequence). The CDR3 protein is CSARTGGGQPQHF. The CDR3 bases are TGCAGTGCTAGGACAGGGGGCGGTCAGCCCCAGCATTTT.

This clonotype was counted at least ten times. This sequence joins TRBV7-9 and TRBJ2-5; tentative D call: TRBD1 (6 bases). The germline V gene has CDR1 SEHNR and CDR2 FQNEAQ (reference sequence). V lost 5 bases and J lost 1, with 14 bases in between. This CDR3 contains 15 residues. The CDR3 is CASSTIGQPQETQYF. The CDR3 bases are TGTGCCAGCAGCACTATTGGACAGCCCCAAGAGACCCAGTACTTC.

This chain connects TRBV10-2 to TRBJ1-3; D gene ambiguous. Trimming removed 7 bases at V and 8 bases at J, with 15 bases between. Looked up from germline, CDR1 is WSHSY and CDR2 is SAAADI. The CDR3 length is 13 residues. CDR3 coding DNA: TGCGCCAGCAACGACTTGGAAAGAGACACCATATATTTT. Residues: CASNDLERDTIYF.